One sample yielded the 4 T cell receptor beta chains listed below, sequenced in a study of blood T cells in healthy people across ages. Together with a sample-barcoded 5' primer, a J-beta primer mix was included in a second PCR lasting roughly 6 to 12 cycles. In TCRdb, the 5' RACE reads were re-called with MiXCR into one record per CDR3 protein. Among around 1.1 million distinct CDR3 sequences listed, less than 45% were seen once. Sample: blood. Receptor source: a man aged 18 to 29 in good health.

In this sample, this clonotype turned up a few times. The gene calls are TRBV5-1 and TRBJ2-1; D perhaps matches TRBD2 (5 bases). In germline, CDR1 is SGHRS, CDR2 YFSETQ. V lost 0 bases and J lost 0, with 13 bases in between. This CDR3 has 17 amino acids. CDR3 residues: CASSLAETGSSYNEQFF. The CDR3 bases are TGCGCCAGCAGCTTGGCCGAGACGGGGAGCTCCTACAATGAGCAGTTCTTC.

This clonotype was seen more than once but under ten times. This chain joins TRBV29-1 and TRBJ1-2; D is unresolved. The CDR3 runs to 12 residues. In germline, CDR1 is SQVTM, CDR2 ANQGSEA. The ends were cut back, 4 bases at V and 3 bases at J, with 9 bases in the middle. DNA of the CDR3: TGCAGCGTTGTTTTACTGGACTATGGCTACACCTTC. Residues: CSVVLLDYGYTF.

This sequence joins TRBV12-3 or TRBV12-4 and TRBJ2-7; D is unresolved. V was trimmed by 6 bases and J by 0 bases, leaving 12 bases between them. This CDR3 region has 14 residues. The CDR3 spells CASSGRPSSYEQYF. As DNA, the CDR3 is TGTGCCAGCAGCGGACGGCCGAGCTCCTACGAGCAGTACTTC.

V usage is TRBV28 and J usage is TRBJ2-2; the D is unclear. Germline V gene lookup returns CDR1 MDHEN and CDR2 SYDVKM. This CDR3 is built from 12 residues. V lost 9 bases, J lost 4 bases, and 9 bases lay in between. CDR3 residues: CASCGFTGELFF. CDR3 bases: TGTGCCAGTTGCGGATTCACCGGGGAGCTGTTTTTT.